This T cell receptor (beta chain) was captured in a study of T cell repertoires in ileal Crohn's disease. Profiling relied on immunoSEQ multiplex PCR, and the TCRdb table lists in-frame clones only, not all of them. Altogether approximately 12,000 clones are present, roughly 82% being singletons, with the ten largest covering around 4%. Patients were adults with ileal or ileocolonic Crohn's disease needing resection. The CDR3 totals 13 residues. The germline V gene has CDR1 SGHDN and CDR2 FVKESK. Trimming stripped 4 bases from V and 4 bases from J, with 10 bases between. Sequences were obtained from ileal tissue. The chain is built from TRBV14 and TRBJ1-2; D is unresolved. This TCR derives from an adult with Crohn's disease. The CDR3 sequence: CASSPGVSYGYTF. The CDR3 DNA reads as TGTGCCAGCAGCCCAGGCGTTTCCTATGGCTACACCTTC. The whole variable domain, filled in from reference TRBV14 and TRBJ1-2, reads EAGVTQFPSHSVIEKGQTVTLRCDPISGHDNLYWYRRVMGKEIKFLLHFVKESKQDESGMPNNRFLAERTGGTYSTLKVQPAELEDSGVYFCASSPGVSYGYTFGSGTRLTVV.